The sequence of this T cell receptor (beta chain) was determined in a study of shared clonotypes between healthy human individuals. Notes on this clone: What it binds is not known.

Naive CD8 cells lacked CD45RO and underwent positive selection for CCR7, leaving out terminally differentiated effector memory CD45RA+ cells. Trimming took 0 bases from V and 5 from J, leaving 13 bases between them. The CDR3 loop spans 15 amino acids. CDR1 is ENHRY and CDR2 is SYGVKD in the germline V gene. Measured with immunoSEQ multiplex PCR; TCRdb has only the in-frame clones, and not every one. The sample shows some 2,000,000 clones, just under 95% of them seen only once. Study findings and constraints: In this cohort, only blood was sampled, and tissue repertoires likely differ.

The V and J genes are TRBV10-3 and TRBJ1-2; possibly TRBD1 for D (6 bases). The origin of this receptor is a man in his late teens or twenties in good health. The material sequenced was naive CD8+ T cells sorted from blood. CDR3 nucleotides: TGTGCCATCAGTGAGTCGGGCACCCAGGGGTATGGCTACACCTTC. Protein: CAISESGTQGYGYTF.